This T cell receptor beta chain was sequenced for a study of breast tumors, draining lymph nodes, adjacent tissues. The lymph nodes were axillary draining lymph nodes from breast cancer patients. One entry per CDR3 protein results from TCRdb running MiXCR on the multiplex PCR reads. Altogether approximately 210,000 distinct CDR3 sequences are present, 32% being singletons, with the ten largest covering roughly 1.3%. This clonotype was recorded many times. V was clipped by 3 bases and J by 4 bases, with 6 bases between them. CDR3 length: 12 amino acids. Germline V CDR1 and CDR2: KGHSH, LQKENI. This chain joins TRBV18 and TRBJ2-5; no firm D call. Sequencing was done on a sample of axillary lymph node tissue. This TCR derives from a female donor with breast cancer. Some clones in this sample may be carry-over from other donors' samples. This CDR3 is CASSPELETQYF. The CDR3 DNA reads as TGTGCCAGCTCACCGGAGTTAGAGACCCAGTACTTC.